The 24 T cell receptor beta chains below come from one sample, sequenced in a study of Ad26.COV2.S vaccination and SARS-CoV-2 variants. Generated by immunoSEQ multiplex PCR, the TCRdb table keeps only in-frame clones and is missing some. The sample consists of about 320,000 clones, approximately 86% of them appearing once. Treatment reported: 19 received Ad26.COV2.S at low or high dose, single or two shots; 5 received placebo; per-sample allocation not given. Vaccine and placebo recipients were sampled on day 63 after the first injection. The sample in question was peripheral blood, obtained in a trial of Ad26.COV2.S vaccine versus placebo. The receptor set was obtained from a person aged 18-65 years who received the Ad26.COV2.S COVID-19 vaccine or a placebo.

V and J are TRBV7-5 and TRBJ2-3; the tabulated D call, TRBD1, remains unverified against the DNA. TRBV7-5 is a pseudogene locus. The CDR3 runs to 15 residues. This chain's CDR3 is CARSPGRDRTDTQYF. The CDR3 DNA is TGTGCCAGAAGCCCTGGCCGGGACAGGACAGATACGCAGTATTTT.

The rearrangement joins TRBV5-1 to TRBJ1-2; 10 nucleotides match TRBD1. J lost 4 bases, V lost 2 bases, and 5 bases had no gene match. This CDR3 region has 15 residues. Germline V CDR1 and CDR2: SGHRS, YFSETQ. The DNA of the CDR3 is TGCGCCAGCAGCTTAGTGACAGGGGGCGTCTATGGCTACACCTTC. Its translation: CASSLVTGGVYGYTF.

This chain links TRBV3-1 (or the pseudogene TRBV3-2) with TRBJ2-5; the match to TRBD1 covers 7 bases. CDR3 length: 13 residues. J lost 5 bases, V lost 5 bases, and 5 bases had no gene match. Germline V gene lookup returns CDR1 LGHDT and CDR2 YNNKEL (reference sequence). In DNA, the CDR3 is TGTGCCAGCAGCAGACGACAGGGCGAGACCCAGTACTTC. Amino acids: CASSRRQGETQYF.

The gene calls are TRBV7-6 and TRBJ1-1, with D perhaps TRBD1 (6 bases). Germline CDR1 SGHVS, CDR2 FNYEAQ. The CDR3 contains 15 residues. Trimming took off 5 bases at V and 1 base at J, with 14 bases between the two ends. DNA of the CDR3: TGTGCCAGCAGCCGGGGGGCAGGGACGAACACTGAAGCTTTCTTT. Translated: CASSRGAGTNTEAFF.

The DNA for the CDR3 is TGCGCCAGCAGCTTCCCCGGGTCCAACACCATATATTTT. Its translation: CASSFPGSNTIYF. This chain links TRBV5-1 with TRBJ1-3; D ambiguous. CDR3 length equals 13 residues. CDR1 is SGHRS and CDR2 is YFSETQ in the germline V gene. Trimming removed 2 bases at V and 7 bases at J, with 10 bases between.

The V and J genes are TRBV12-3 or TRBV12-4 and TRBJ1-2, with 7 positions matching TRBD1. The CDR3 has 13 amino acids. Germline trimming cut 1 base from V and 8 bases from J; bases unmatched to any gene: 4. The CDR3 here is CASSLVGGGGYTF. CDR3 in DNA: TGTGCCAGCAGTTTAGTAGGGGGCGGAGGCTACACCTTC.

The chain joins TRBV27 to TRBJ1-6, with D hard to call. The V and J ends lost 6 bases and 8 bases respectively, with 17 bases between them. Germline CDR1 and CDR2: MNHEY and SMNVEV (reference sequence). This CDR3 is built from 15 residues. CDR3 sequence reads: CASSPRQSFYSPLHF. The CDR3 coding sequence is TGTGCCAGCAGCCCTAGACAAAGCTTTTATTCACCCCTCCACTTT.

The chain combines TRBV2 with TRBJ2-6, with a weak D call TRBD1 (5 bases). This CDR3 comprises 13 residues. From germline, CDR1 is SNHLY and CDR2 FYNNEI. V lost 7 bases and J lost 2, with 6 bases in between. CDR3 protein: CASIGAGANVLTF. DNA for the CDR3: TGTGCCAGCATAGGGGCTGGGGCCAACGTCCTGACTTTC.

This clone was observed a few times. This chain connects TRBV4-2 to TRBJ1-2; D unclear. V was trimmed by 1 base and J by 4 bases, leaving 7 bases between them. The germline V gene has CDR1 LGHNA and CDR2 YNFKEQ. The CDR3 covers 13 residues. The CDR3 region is CASSQGSSYGYTF. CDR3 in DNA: TGTGCCAGCAGCCAAGGTTCCAGCTATGGCTACACCTTC.

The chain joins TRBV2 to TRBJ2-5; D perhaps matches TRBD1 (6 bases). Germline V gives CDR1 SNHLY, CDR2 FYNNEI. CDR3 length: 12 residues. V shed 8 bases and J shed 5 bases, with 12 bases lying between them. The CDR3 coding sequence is TGTGCCAGCGGACAGTCAATGGAGACCCAGTACTTC. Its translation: CASGQSMETQYF. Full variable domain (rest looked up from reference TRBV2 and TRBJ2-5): EPEVTQTPSHQVTQMGQEVILRCVPISNHLYFYWYRQILGQKVEFLVSFYNNEISEKSEIFDDQFSVERPDGSNFTLKIRSTKLEDSAMYFCASGQSMETQYFGPGTRLLVL.

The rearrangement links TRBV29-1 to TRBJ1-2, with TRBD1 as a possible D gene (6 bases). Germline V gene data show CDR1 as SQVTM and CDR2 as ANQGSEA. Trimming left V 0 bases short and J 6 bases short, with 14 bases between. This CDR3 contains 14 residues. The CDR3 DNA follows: TGCAGCGTTGAAGATCAGACCAGGGGCCATGGCTACACCTTC. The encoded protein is CSVEDQTRGHGYTF.

The CDR3 DNA sequence: TGTGCCAGCAGTTACGGGATGATCACTGAAGCTTTCTTT. Translating it yields CASSYGMITEAFF. The chain has TRBV6-6 and TRBJ1-1; D uncertain. From germline, CDR1 is MNHNY and CDR2 SVGAGI (reference sequence). V gave up 2 bases and J gave up 4 bases, with 8 bases separating them. The CDR3 has 13 residues.

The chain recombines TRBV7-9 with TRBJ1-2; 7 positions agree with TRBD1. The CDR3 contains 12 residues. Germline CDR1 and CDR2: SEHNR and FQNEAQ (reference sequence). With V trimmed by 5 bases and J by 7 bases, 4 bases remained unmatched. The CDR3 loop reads CASSLTGIGYTF. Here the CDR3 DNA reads TGTGCCAGCAGCCTGACAGGGATTGGCTACACCTTC.

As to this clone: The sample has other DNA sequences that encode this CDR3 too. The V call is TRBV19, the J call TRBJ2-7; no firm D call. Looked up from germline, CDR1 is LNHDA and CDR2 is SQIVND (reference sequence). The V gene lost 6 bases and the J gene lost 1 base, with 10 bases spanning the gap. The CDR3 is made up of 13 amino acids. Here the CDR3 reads CASRSLHSYEQYF. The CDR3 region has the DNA TGTGCCAGTAGGTCGTTGCATTCCTACGAGCAGTACTTC.

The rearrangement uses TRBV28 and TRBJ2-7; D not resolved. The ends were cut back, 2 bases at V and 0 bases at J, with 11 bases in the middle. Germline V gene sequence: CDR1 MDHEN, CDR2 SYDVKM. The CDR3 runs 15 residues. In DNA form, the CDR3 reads TGTGCCAGCAGTTTAGACGCAGAGATCTCCTACGAGCAGTACTTC. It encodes CASSLDAEISYEQYF.

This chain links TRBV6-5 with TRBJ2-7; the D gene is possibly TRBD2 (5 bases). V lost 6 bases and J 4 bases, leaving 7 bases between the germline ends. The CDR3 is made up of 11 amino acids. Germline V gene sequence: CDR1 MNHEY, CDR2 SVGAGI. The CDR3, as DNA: TGTGCCAGCAGCGAGGGATACGAGCAGTACTTC. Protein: CASSEGYEQYF.

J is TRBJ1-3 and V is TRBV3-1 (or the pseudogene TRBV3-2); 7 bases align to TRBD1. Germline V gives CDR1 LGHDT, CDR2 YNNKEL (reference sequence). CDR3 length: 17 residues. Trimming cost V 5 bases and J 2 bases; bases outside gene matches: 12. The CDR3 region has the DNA TGTGCCAGCAGCAACCAAATCCAAGGGACAGCTGGAAACACCATATATTTT. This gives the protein CASSNQIQGTAGNTIYF.

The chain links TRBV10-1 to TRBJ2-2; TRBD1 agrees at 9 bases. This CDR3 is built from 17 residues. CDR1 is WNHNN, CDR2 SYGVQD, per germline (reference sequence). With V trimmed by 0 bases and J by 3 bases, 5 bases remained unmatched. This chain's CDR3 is CASSESGTGMYTGELFF. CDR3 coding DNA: TGCGCCAGCAGTGAGTCCGGGACAGGGATGTACACCGGGGAGCTGTTTTTT.

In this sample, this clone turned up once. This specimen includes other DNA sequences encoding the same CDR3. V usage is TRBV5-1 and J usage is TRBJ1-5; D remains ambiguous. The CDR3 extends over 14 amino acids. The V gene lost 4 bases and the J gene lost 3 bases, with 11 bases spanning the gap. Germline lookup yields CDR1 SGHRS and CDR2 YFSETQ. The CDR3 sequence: CASSLDGINQPQHF. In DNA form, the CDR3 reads TGCGCCAGCAGCCTGGATGGGATCAATCAGCCCCAGCATTTT. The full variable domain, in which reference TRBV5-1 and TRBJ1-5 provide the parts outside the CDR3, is KAGVTQTPRYLIKTRGQQVTLSCSPISGHRSVSWYQQTPGQGLQFLFEYFSETQRNKGNFPGRFSGRQFSNSRSEMNVSTLELGDSALYLCASSLDGINQPQHFGDGTRLSIL.

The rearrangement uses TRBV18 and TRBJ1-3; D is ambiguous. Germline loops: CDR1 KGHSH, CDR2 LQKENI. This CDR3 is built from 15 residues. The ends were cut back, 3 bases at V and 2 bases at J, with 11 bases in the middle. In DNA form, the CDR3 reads TGTGCCAGCTCACCCGACTGGCTTACTGGAAACACCATATATTTT. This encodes CASSPDWLTGNTIYF.

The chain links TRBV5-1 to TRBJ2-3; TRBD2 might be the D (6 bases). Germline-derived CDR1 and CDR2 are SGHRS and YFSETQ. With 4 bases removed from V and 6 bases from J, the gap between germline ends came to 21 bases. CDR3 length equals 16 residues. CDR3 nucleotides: TGCGCCAGCAGCAGACTGACTAGTTCAATCCCGGATACGCAGTATTTT. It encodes CASSRLTSSIPDTQYF.

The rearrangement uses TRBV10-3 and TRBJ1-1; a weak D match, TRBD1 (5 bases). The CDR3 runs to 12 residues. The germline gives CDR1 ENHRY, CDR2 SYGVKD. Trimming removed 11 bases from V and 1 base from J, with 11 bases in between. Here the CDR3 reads CAVVGQNTEAFF. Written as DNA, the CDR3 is TGTGCCGTCGTAGGACAGAACACTGAAGCTTTCTTT.

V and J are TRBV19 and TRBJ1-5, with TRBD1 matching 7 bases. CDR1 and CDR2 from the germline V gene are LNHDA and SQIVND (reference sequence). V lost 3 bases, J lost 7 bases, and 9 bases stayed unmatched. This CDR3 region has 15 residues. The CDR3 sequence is CASSIYRGEGQPQHF. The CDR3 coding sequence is TGTGCCAGTAGTATTTACAGGGGAGAGGGGCAGCCCCAGCATTTT.

CDR3 sequence: CASSPGFKDNEQFF. Written as DNA, the CDR3 is TGTGCCAGCAGCCCGGGTTTTAAAGACAATGAGCAGTTCTTC. The chain recombines TRBV3-1 (or the pseudogene TRBV3-2) with TRBJ2-1; D gene uncertain. The V end lost 4 bases, the J end lost 5 bases, and 12 bases lay between the germline ends. CDR3 length equals 14 residues. Germline CDR1 is LGHDT and CDR2 is YNNKEL (reference sequence).